The 13 T cell receptor beta chains reported below all come from one sample, sequenced in a study of shared clonotypes between healthy human individuals. Clones were sequenced by immunoSEQ multiplex PCR, and TCRdb holds only the in-frame ones, with some missing. The data hold over 850,000 clones, with approximately 78% observed a single time. The sequenced material came from memory CD4+ T cells from PBMCs. Subset in this sample: CD45RA-negative fraction. The receptors were gathered from a man aged 18 to 30 in good health. Some clones in this sample may be carry-over from other donors' samples.

The chain is built from TRBV27 and TRBJ2-7; 8 nucleotides line up with TRBD2. This CDR3 comprises 14 residues. Looked up from germline, CDR1 is MNHEY and CDR2 is SMNVEV (reference sequence). Unmatched junction bases numbered 8, after V lost 5 bases and J lost 5 bases. In DNA form, the CDR3 reads TGTGCCAGCAGTCAACCGGGACTAGTAAACGAGCAGTACTTC. It encodes CASSQPGLVNEQYF.

The gene calls are TRBV28 and TRBJ2-5; TRBD2 agrees at 9 bases. Germline loops: CDR1 MDHEN, CDR2 SYDVKM. This CDR3 spans 14 amino acids. V dropped 7 bases and J dropped 3; count of bases not matched to a gene: 6. CDR3 loop: CASTPGGREETQYF. The CDR3 region has the DNA TGTGCCAGCACCCCGGGCGGGAGGGAAGAGACCCAGTACTTC. Full variable domain (remainder filled in from reference TRBV28 and TRBJ2-5): DVKVTQSSRYLVKRTGEKVFLECVQDMDHENMFWYRQDPGLGLRLIYFSYDVKMKEKGDIPEGYSVSREKKERFSLILESASTNQTSMYLCASTPGGREETQYFGPGTRLLVL.

CDR3 loop: CASSITWTGKRDTQYF. CDR3 DNA: TGCGCCAGCAGCATAACCTGGACAGGGAAGAGGGATACGCAGTATTTT. The chain combines TRBV5-1 with TRBJ2-3, with TRBD1 matching 8 bases. After removal of 4 bases from V and 6 bases from J, the junction contained 13 bases not matched to a gene. Per the germline V gene, CDR1 is SGHRS and CDR2 is YFSETQ. This CDR3 region has 16 residues.

This chain uses TRBV27 with TRBJ2-6; 7 bases are shared with TRBD1. Germline CDR1 reads MNHEY; CDR2 reads SMNVEV (reference sequence). J gave up 1 base and V 3 bases, and 9 bases lay outside the gene matches. This CDR3 contains 18 residues. The CDR3 DNA sequence: TGTGCCAGCAGTTTGTATTGGGACAGAGGATCTGGGGCCAACGTCCTGACTTTC. Protein sequence: CASSLYWDRGSGANVLTF.

The V call is TRBV5-4, the J call TRBJ2-5; D is possibly TRBD1 (6 bases). The CDR3 extends over 14 amino acids. Trimming shortened V by 2 bases and J by 5 bases, and 13 bases separated the two germline ends. Germline values: CDR1 SGHNT, CDR2 YYREEE (reference sequence). The CDR3, as DNA: TGTGCCAGCAGCTTCGAACAGGGAGTGGAGACCCAGTACTTC. Amino acids: CASSFEQGVETQYF.

The gene calls are TRBV6-1 and TRBJ1-5; D is unresolved. V gave up 2 bases and J gave up 0 bases, with 8 bases separating them. The CDR3 loop spans 15 amino acids. Per germline, CDR1 MNHNS and CDR2 SASEGT. In nucleotides, the CDR3 is TGTGCCAGCAGTGAACTGGCCGATAGCAATCAGCCCCAGCATTTT. It encodes CASSELADSNQPQHF.

The chain joins TRBV28 to TRBJ2-7; D is unresolved. This CDR3 comprises 11 residues. Germline V lookup: CDR1 MDHEN, CDR2 SYDVKM. Deletions cut 2 bases from V and 7 bases from J, with 6 bases between. The CDR3 protein is CASSLMYEQYF. CDR3 DNA: TGTGCCAGCAGTTTAATGTATGAGCAGTACTTC.

J is TRBJ2-3 and V is TRBV9; 14 bases map to TRBD2. This CDR3 is built from 18 residues. Germline V gene sequence: CDR1 SGDLS, CDR2 YYNGEE. The V segment lost 0 bases and the J segment 4 bases; nucleotides outside the gene matches: 7. The CDR3 reads CASSVAGLAGGVADTQYF. The CDR3 region has the DNA TGTGCCAGCAGCGTAGCTGGACTAGCGGGAGGAGTGGCAGATACGCAGTATTTT. The variable domain in full, with the rest retrieved from reference TRBV9 and TRBJ2-3, is DSGVTQTPKHLITATGQRVTLRCSPRSGDLSVYWYQQSLDQGLQFLIQYYNGEERAKGNILERFSAQQFPDLHSELNLSSLELGDSALYFCASSVAGLAGGVADTQYFGPGTRLTVL.

This clone has only one observation. J is TRBJ1-6 and V is TRBV4-2; possible D gene TRBD1, 5 bases. The germline CDR1 and CDR2 sequences are LGHNA and YNFKEQ. V was cut by 1 base and J by 8 bases, with 15 bases left in between. The CDR3 runs to 16 residues. DNA of the CDR3: TGTGCCAGCAGCCAAGGTCCTGCAGGGTCGGATTCACCCCTCCACTTT. Protein sequence: CASSQGPAGSDSPLHF.

V gene TRBV30 combines with J gene TRBJ1-3; D call uncertain. V dropped 1 base and J dropped 0 bases, with 7 bases sitting between them. From germline, CDR1 is GTSNPN and CDR2 SVGIG (reference sequence). The CDR3 loop spans 14 amino acids. This chain's CDR3 is CAWSASFSGNTIYF. CDR3 DNA: TGTGCCTGGAGTGCCTCGTTCTCTGGAAACACCATATATTTT.

The chain carries TRBV6-6 and TRBJ2-7; perhaps TRBD2 as D (5 bases). CDR1 and CDR2 (germline): MNHNY, SVGAGI (reference sequence). The V end lost 0 bases, the J end lost 2 bases, and 14 bases lay between the germline ends. The CDR3 is 16 amino acids. The CDR3 region has the DNA TGTGCCAGCAGTTACTCGTATGGCGGGTCTGCCTACGAGCAGTACTTC. Translated, it gives CASSYSYGGSAYEQYF.

Concerning this clone itself: The identical CDR3 is also encoded by other nucleotide sequences in the sample. This chain uses TRBV2 with TRBJ1-5, with a weak D call TRBD1 (5 bases). Germline CDR1 SNHLY, CDR2 FYNNEI. V was clipped by 5 bases and J by 0 bases, with 8 bases between them. The CDR3 runs to 14 residues. The CDR3 region is CASSLDSSNQPQHF. Written as DNA, the CDR3 is TGTGCCAGCAGTCTTGACAGTAGCAATCAGCCCCAGCATTTT.

This chain uses TRBV5-1 with TRBJ2-1, with D unclear. This CDR3 is built from 13 residues. Per germline, CDR1 SGHRS and CDR2 YFSETQ. Trimming left V 1 base short and J 6 bases short, with 8 bases between. DNA for the CDR3: TGCGCCAGCAGCTTGTTAGAGCCCAATGAGCAGTTCTTC. Translated: CASSLLEPNEQFF.